The clone carrying this T cell receptor (beta chain) turned up a few times. No antigen is known for it. The record originates from a study of CD8 T cells in ankylosing spondylitis. General study results and limits: Characteristic, it appeared, of ankylosing spondylitis blood was a TCR beta motif of about eight highly homologous variants.

TCRdb itself ran the 5' RACE reads through MiXCR, one entry per CDR3 protein. The sample has a few hundred thousand distinct CDR3 sequences, 18% seen once. The TCR was taken from a male donor with ankylosing spondylitis or in good health (not recorded which). The sample was blood, either unsorted or a sorted T cell fraction (not recorded which).

The CDR3 is CASSARIAGGPHEQFF. DNA of the CDR3: TGTGCCAGCAGCGCCCGAATAGCGGGAGGGCCTCATGAGCAGTTCTTC. The chain couples TRBV3-1 to TRBJ2-1; 11 bases align to TRBD2. The trim removed 5 bases at V and 8 bases at J, leaving 11 bases unmatched. The CDR3 totals 16 residues. Germline V gives CDR1 LGHDT, CDR2 YNNKEL (reference sequence).